A single sample is the source of the 2 T cell receptor beta chains below, sequenced in a study of CD8 T cells in Susac syndrome. Reverse transcription used about 0.5 to 1 ug RNA and random hexamers. TCRdb redid the calling of the immunoSEQ multiplex PCR reads with MiXCR, one entry per CDR3 protein. The sample contains about 200,000 distinct CDR3 sequences, 90% to 95% of which appear only once. Sequenced input: CD4+ T cells from PBMCs. These receptors were collected from a human donor with multiple sclerosis.

This clonotype has more than one count but fewer than ten. V usage is TRBV18 and J usage is TRBJ2-5; D is unclear. The CDR3 is made up of 12 amino acids. Trimming took off 2 bases at V and 4 bases at J, with 5 bases between the two ends. Germline V gene sequence: CDR1 KGHSH, CDR2 LQKENI. The CDR3 is CASSPLGETQYF. The CDR3 DNA reads TGTGCCAGCTCACCATTGGGAGAGACCCAGTACTTC.

The V gene is TRBV24-1, the J gene TRBJ2-2, with D perhaps assigned TRBD1 or TRBD2 (5 bases each). V lost 3 bases, J lost 5 bases, and 9 bases lay in between. Per germline, CDR1 KGHDR and CDR2 SFDVKD. The CDR3 spans 14 residues. Here the CDR3 DNA reads TGTGCCACCAGTGATGATGGGGGAACCGGGGAGCTGTTTTTT. Protein: CATSDDGGTGELFF.